There are a few counts of the clone carrying this T cell receptor (beta chain). The antigen is not known. These data come from a study of blood T cells in healthy people across ages. Each sample had at least 7 million PBMCs isolated. Study outcomes and limitations: Because donor CMV status was unknown, expanded clonotype changes were possibly confounded. Strong correlation was found linking TCR beta diversity to naive T cell percentage.

PCR was performed a second time for roughly 6 to 12 cycles using a sample-barcoded 5' primer and a J-beta primer mix. MiXCR, applied by TCRdb to the 5' RACE reads, yields one record per CDR3 protein. The sample records roughly 1.6 million distinct CDR3 sequences, around 36% being singletons. CDR3 length: 16 residues. Trimming shortened V by 0 bases and J by 0 bases, and 9 bases separated the two germline ends. CDR1 is SGHVS, CDR2 FNYEAQ, per germline. The sample comprised blood. This TCR was recovered from a woman aged 30 to 39 in good health. The chain couples TRBV7-6 to TRBJ2-1; D gene ambiguous. CDR3 protein: CASSLARTLSYNEQFF. CDR3 DNA: TGTGCCAGCAGCTTAGCTCGGACCCTCTCCTACAATGAGCAGTTCTTC.